Shown below are 27 T cell receptor beta chains from a single sample sequenced in a study of response to subunit inactivated influenza vaccine. From the RT-PCR reads, TCRdb called clonotypes with MiXCR, one entry per CDR3 protein. The sample lists around 570,000 distinct CDR3 sequences, 6% to 9% occurring once. Sequencing used PBMCs from blood, obtained around 25 months after vaccination. The receptors originated from a man aged 50-75 years who received an inactivated influenza vaccine.

This clonotype was observed a handful of times. This chain uses TRBV27 with TRBJ2-1; tentatively, D is TRBD1 (5 bases). V shed 3 bases and J shed 5 bases, with 11 bases lying between them. This CDR3 spans 14 amino acids. Germline values: CDR1 MNHEY, CDR2 SMNVEV (reference sequence). CDR3 bases: TGTGCCAGCAGTTTCGCAGGGTCGGACAATGAGCAGTTCTTC. It encodes CASSFAGSDNEQFF.

The table lists this clonotype with a few counts. The chain recombines TRBV11-2 with TRBJ1-2; weak D call: TRBD1 (5 bases). Deletions cut 0 bases from V and 3 bases from J, with 14 bases between. This CDR3 has 16 amino acids. CDR1 and CDR2 (germline): SGHAT, FQNNGV. The CDR3 DNA reads TGTGCCAGCAGCTTAGAGCGGTGGGGGGGAGACTATGGCTACACCTTC. This encodes CASSLERWGGDYGYTF.

The chain uses TRBV27 and TRBJ1-5; 9 bases agree with TRBD1. J lost 5 bases, V lost 5 bases, and 7 bases had no gene match. Germline V lookup: CDR1 MNHEY, CDR2 SMNVEV (reference sequence). There are 15 residues in the CDR3. CDR3 protein: CASSPGTGFDQPQHF. The CDR3 coding sequence is TGTGCCAGCAGTCCCGGGACAGGGTTCGATCAGCCCCAGCATTTT.

V usage is TRBV5-1 and J usage is TRBJ1-2, with 8 bases aligning to TRBD1. The germline gives CDR1 SGHRS, CDR2 YFSETQ. The CDR3 sequence is 15 residues long. J gave up 1 base and V 4 bases, and 6 bases lay outside the gene matches. CDR3 coding DNA: TGCGCCAGCAGCCGGGGACAGGATTTTAACTATGGCTACACCTTC. Its protein is CASSRGQDFNYGYTF.

This sequence joins TRBV6-5 and TRBJ2-7; D is uncertain. The CDR3 has 13 residues. The germline gives CDR1 MNHEY, CDR2 SVGAGI. Trimming stripped 5 bases from V and 3 bases from J, with 11 bases between. The CDR3 region has the DNA TGTGCCAGCAGTACTTTCCGGGTCTACGAGCAGTACTTC. Translating gives CASSTFRVYEQYF.

This clonotype was found many times. This chain connects TRBV20-1 to TRBJ2-1; the D is unclear. V lost 8 bases, J lost 0 bases, and 14 bases lay in between. This CDR3 contains 14 residues. Per the germline V gene, CDR1 is DFQATT and CDR2 is SNEGSKA (reference sequence). This CDR3 is CSLRLESSYNEQFF. The CDR3 DNA reads TGCAGTTTACGACTCGAAAGCTCCTACAATGAGCAGTTCTTC.

As to this clonotype: A much larger clone differs by one base, so this may be a read error. The J gene is TRBJ2-7, the V gene TRBV7-6; 8 bases are a match to TRBD1. From germline, CDR1 is SGHVS and CDR2 FNYEAQ. The CDR3 loop spans 15 amino acids. CDR3 sequence reads: CACSLAAGGIDEQYF. DNA for the CDR3: TGTGCCTGCAGCTTAGCGGCAGGGGGCATTGACGAGCAGTACTTC.

This clonotype was picked up many times. This chain connects TRBV12-3 or TRBV12-4 to TRBJ2-7; D is possibly TRBD2 (7 bases). V was shortened by 6 bases and J by 4 bases, with 16 bases between the two germline ends. The CDR3 is made up of 14 amino acids. The CDR3 DNA reads TGTGCCAGCAGCTGGGGGGGCCCTTTATACGAGCAGTACTTC. Its protein product is CASSWGGPLYEQYF.

This clonotype was seen a few times. The chain has TRBV7-2 and TRBJ2-1; the match to TRBD1 covers 7 bases. J was trimmed by 2 bases and V by 4 bases; bases with no gene match: 5. The CDR3 runs to 15 residues. Germline CDR1 and CDR2: SGHTA and FQGNSA. CDR3 bases: TGTGCCAGCAGCTCATTTGGGACAGCCTACAATGAGCAGTTCTTC. It specifies CASSSFGTAYNEQFF.

This clonotype was picked up many times. The genes are TRBV20-1 and TRBJ2-7; 7 nucleotides match TRBD2. V was pared by 3 bases and J by 5 bases, with 13 bases of the junction left unmatched. CDR1 is DFQATT, CDR2 SNEGSKA, per germline (reference sequence). The CDR3 sequence is 15 residues long. The chain's CDR3 is CSASSVGGGSHEQYF. The DNA of the CDR3 is TGCAGTGCTAGTTCCGTTGGGGGAGGGTCCCACGAGCAGTACTTC.

There are many counts of this clonotype. This rearrangement joins TRBV29-1 to TRBJ2-3, with D maybe TRBD2 (5 bases). Per the germline V gene, CDR1 is SQVTM and CDR2 is ANQGSEA. The CDR3 spans 12 residues. With 4 bases removed from V and 8 bases from J, the gap between germline ends came to 13 bases. This CDR3 reads CSVGTARGTQYF. The CDR3 DNA sequence: TGCAGCGTTGGGACTGCTCGGGGTACGCAGTATTTT.

This chain uses TRBV12-3 or TRBV12-4 with TRBJ2-2; 7 bases map to TRBD2. With 5 bases clipped from V and 4 bases from J, the junction kept 4 bases outside the gene matches. This CDR3 is 14 amino acids long. The CDR3 here is CASSASGTTGELFF. In nucleotides, the CDR3 is TGTGCCAGCAGTGCCAGCGGGACCACCGGGGAGCTGTTTTTT.

This clonotype has a handful of counts. The chain recombines TRBV11-2 with TRBJ2-5, with D perhaps matching TRBD2 (5 bases). Germline V gene data show CDR1 as SGHAT and CDR2 as FQNNGV. Trimming pared 4 bases from V and 0 bases from J, leaving 12 bases between. The CDR3 totals 15 residues. The CDR3 coding sequence is TGTGCCAGCAGCTCTAGTCGGGGAGACCAAGAGACCCAGTACTTC. Translating it yields CASSSSRGDQETQYF.

This clonotype has ten or more counts. The chain uses TRBV7-2 and TRBJ1-1, with 7 bases identical to TRBD1. The junction had 7 bases not matched to a gene; V was cut back by 5 bases and J by 1 base. Germline values: CDR1 SGHTA, CDR2 FQGNSA. CDR3 size: 15 residues. CDR3 sequence (DNA): TGTGCCAGCAGCCCCCAGACAGGGTCGAACACTGAAGCTTTCTTT. Protein sequence: CASSPQTGSNTEAFF.

This clonotype turned up a few times. The genes are TRBV4-2 and TRBJ2-7; D may be TRBD2 (6 bases). The CDR3 runs 16 residues. Germline V lookup: CDR1 LGHNA, CDR2 YNFKEQ. V lost 0 bases to trimming and J lost 0 bases, with 12 bases between them. The CDR3 protein is CASSQDLSGRSYEQYF. The CDR3 nucleotides are TGTGCCAGCAGCCAAGATCTAAGCGGGCGCTCCTACGAGCAGTACTTC.

This clonotype was seen a handful of times. The chain recombines TRBV7-9 with TRBJ1-2, with D possibly matching TRBD1 (5 bases). This CDR3 comprises 14 residues. Trimming left V 1 base short and J 7 bases short, with 13 bases between. The V gene's germline CDR1 is SEHNR and CDR2 FQNEAQ (reference sequence). The CDR3 region has the DNA TGTGCCAGCAGCTTAGATTTGACAGATGGTGGCTACACCTTC. Translating gives CASSLDLTDGGYTF.

This clonotype was detected ten times or more. The chain couples TRBV12-3 or TRBV12-4 to TRBJ2-5, with D perhaps matching TRBD1 (6 bases). This CDR3 spans 15 amino acids. V was pared by 1 base and J by 5 bases, with 14 bases between. Here the CDR3 reads CASSLGAGEWETQYF. CDR3 coding DNA: TGTGCCAGCAGTTTAGGTGCAGGGGAGTGGGAGACCCAGTACTTC.

This clonotype was counted a few times. CDR3 bases: TGTGCCAGCAGCCGGGGGGTAATTTCCTACAATGAGCAGTTCTTC. It specifies CASSRGVISYNEQFF. This chain links TRBV7-8 with TRBJ2-1, with TRBD2 identical over 7 bases. There are 15 residues in the CDR3. V shed 5 bases, J shed 1 base, and the junction held 5 bases outside the gene matches. Germline V gene data show CDR1 as SGHVS and CDR2 as FQNEAQ.

This clonotype has more than one count but fewer than ten. The CDR3 DNA sequence: TGCAGTGCTAGTCCCTACCGGGACAGGGTACTCCAAGAGACCCAGTACTTC. Residues: CSASPYRDRVLQETQYF. V usage is TRBV20-1 and J usage is TRBJ2-5; TRBD1 aligns across 9 bases. CDR3 length: 17 residues. Per germline, CDR1 DFQATT and CDR2 SNEGSKA (reference sequence). Trimming took 3 bases from V and 1 from J; bases not matched to a gene: 12.

This clonotype was counted only a few times. The genes are TRBV7-2 and TRBJ1-1; unclear D gene. Trimming left V 8 bases short and J 1 base short, with 8 bases between. This CDR3 has 12 residues. Germline loops: CDR1 SGHTA, CDR2 FQGNSA. CDR3: CASGGRNTEAFF. Written as DNA, the CDR3 is TGTGCCAGCGGAGGGAGGAACACTGAAGCTTTCTTT.

This clonotype was counted at least ten times. The CDR3 bases are TGTGCCAGCAGTTTTCGACAGGGAAATTCACCCCTCCACTTT. It specifies CASSFRQGNSPLHF. The rearrangement uses TRBV12-3 or TRBV12-4 and TRBJ1-6, with TRBD1 matching 7 bases. With 3 bases clipped from V and 7 bases from J, the junction kept 3 bases outside the gene matches. The CDR3 sequence is 14 residues long.

This clonotype has ten or more counts. This chain links TRBV12-3 or TRBV12-4 with TRBJ2-7; D gene ambiguous. Trimming removed 2 bases at V and 5 bases at J, with 10 bases between. There are 13 residues in the CDR3. The CDR3 DNA reads TGTGCCAGCAGTTTACTAGGTTTCGACGAGCAGTACTTC. This gives the protein CASSLLGFDEQYF.

The sample holds many counts of this clonotype. The chain has TRBV15 and TRBJ2-3; 11 bases agree with TRBD2. The V segment lost 0 bases and the J segment 5 bases; nucleotides outside the gene matches: 4. The germline V gene encodes CDR1 LNHNV and CDR2 YYDKDF (reference sequence). The CDR3 totals 16 residues. The CDR3 DNA follows: TGTGCCACCAGCAGAGATGTAGGACTAGCGGGAGATACGCAGTATTTT. Protein product: CATSRDVGLAGDTQYF. Complete variable domain (other parts from reference TRBV15 and TRBJ2-3): DAMVIQNPRYQVTQFGKPVTLSCSQTLNHNVMYWYQQKSSQAPKLLFHYYDKDFNNEADTPDNFQSRRPNTSFCFLDIRSPGLGDTAMYLCATSRDVGLAGDTQYFGPGTRLTVL.

This clonotype occurred a few times. This chain uses TRBV15 with TRBJ2-1; possible D gene TRBD2, 6 bases. The V and J ends lost 4 bases and 7 bases respectively, with 17 bases between them. Looked up from germline, CDR1 is LNHNV and CDR2 is YYDKDF (reference sequence). This CDR3 spans 15 amino acids. The CDR3 region is CATSTGVTTSNEQFF. In nucleotides, the CDR3 is TGTGCCACCAGCACGGGGGTCACCACAAGTAATGAGCAGTTCTTC.

This chain's CDR3 is CASSGRGPYNEQFF. CDR3 in DNA: TGTGCCAGCAGTGGGCGGGGTCCTTACAATGAGCAGTTCTTC. This rearrangement joins TRBV2 to TRBJ2-1, with D perhaps TRBD2 (6 bases). CDR1 is SNHLY, CDR2 FYNNEI, per germline. V was trimmed by 4 bases and J by 4 bases, leaving 11 bases between them. This CDR3 has 14 amino acids.

Comment on this clonotype: This may come from a read error, since a much larger clone is one base off. V usage is TRBV6-5 and J usage is TRBJ2-7; D gene unclear. In germline, CDR1 is MNHEY, CDR2 SVGAGI. The ends were cut back, 2 bases at V and 4 bases at J, with 9 bases in the middle. The CDR3 contains 13 residues. The CDR3 nucleotides are TGTGCCAGCAGTTACCAGGTGGCGTACGAGCAGTACTTC. Translated: CASSYQVAYEQYF.

This clonotype was detected only a few times. J is TRBJ1-2 and V is TRBV29-1; D is uncertain. This CDR3 spans 13 amino acids. Deletions cut 3 bases from V and 0 bases from J, with 8 bases between. The germline gives CDR1 SQVTM, CDR2 ANQGSEA. The CDR3 region has the DNA TGCAGCGTTGAGGTCAGACCTAACTATGGCTACACCTTC. The encoded protein is CSVEVRPNYGYTF.